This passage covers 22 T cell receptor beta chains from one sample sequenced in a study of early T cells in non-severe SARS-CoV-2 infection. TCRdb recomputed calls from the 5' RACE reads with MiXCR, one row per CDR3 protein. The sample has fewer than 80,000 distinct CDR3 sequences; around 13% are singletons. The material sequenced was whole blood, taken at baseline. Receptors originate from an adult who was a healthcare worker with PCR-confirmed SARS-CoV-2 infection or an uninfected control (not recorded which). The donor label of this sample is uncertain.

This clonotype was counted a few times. The CDR3 DNA follows: TGTGCCAGCAGCTCATCGGAGACCCAGTACTTC. Protein: CASSSSETQYF. The chain joins TRBV11-1 to TRBJ2-5; D gene unclear. Trimming left V 4 bases short and J 5 bases short, with 5 bases between. Per the germline V gene, CDR1 is SGHAT and CDR2 is FQDESV (reference sequence). The CDR3 contains 11 residues.

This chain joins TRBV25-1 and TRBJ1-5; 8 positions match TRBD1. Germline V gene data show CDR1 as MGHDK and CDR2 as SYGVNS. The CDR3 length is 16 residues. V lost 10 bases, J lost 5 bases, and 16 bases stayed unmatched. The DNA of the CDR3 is TGTGCCATAACATCCGACAGGGGTGATTCGTATCAGCCCCAGCATTTT. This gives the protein CAITSDRGDSYQPQHF. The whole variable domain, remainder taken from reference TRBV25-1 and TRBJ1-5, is EADIYQTPRYLVIGTGKKITLECSQTMGHDKMYWYQQDPGMELHLIHYSYGVNSTEKGDLSSESTVSRIRTEHFPLTLESARPSHTSQYLCAITSDRGDSYQPQHFGDGTRLSIL.

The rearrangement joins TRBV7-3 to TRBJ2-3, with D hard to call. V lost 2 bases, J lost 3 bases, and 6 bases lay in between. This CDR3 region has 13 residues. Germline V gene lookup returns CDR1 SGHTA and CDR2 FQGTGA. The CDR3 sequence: CASSLPETDTQYF. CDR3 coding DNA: TGTGCCAGCAGCTTACCCGAAACAGATACGCAGTATTTT.

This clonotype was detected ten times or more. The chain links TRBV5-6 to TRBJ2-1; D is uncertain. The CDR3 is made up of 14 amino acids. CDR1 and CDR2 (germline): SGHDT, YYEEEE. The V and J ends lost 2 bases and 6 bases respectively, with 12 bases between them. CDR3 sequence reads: CASSFVTVVNEQFF. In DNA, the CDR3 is TGTGCCAGCAGCTTTGTCACTGTCGTCAATGAGCAGTTCTTC.

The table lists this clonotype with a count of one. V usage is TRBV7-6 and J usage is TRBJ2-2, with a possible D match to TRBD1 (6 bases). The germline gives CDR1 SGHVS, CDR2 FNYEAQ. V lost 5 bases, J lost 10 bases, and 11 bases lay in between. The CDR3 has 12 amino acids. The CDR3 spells CASSPDRLELFF. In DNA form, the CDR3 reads TGTGCCAGCAGCCCCGACAGGTTGGAGCTGTTTTTT.

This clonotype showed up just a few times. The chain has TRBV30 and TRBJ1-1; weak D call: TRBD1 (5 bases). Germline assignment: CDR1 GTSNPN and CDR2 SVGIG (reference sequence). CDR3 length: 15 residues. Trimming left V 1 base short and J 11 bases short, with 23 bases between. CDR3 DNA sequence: TGTGCCTGGAGTGACACTTGGTTGAAGGGGCGCCTGGCTTTCTTT. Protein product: CAWSDTWLKGRLAFF.

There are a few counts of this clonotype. The CDR3 DNA is TGTGCTAGTGGTTTGATGTCAGGGAATAATTCACCCCTCCACTTT. It codes for CASGLMSGNNSPLHF. The V gene is TRBV12-5, the J gene TRBJ1-6, with D possibly being TRBD1 (5 bases). Germline loops: CDR1 LGHNT, CDR2 FRNRAP. This CDR3 has 15 amino acids. Trimming took 2 bases from V and 5 from J, leaving 10 bases between them.

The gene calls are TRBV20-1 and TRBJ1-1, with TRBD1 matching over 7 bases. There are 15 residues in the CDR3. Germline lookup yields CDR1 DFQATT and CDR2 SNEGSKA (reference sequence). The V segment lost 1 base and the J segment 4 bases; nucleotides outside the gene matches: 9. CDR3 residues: CSARAGTVEGTEAFF. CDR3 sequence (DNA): TGCAGTGCTAGAGCCGGGACAGTGGAGGGCACTGAAGCTTTCTTT.

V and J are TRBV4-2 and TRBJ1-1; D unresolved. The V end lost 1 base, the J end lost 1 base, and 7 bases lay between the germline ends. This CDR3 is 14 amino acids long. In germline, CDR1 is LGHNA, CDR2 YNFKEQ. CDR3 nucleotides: TGTGCCAGCAGCCAAGGAGCAGGGAACACTGAAGCTTTCTTT. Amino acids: CASSQGAGNTEAFF.

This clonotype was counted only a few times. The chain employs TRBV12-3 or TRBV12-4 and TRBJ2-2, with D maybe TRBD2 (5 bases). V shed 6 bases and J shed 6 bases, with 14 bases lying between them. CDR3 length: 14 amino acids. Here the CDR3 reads CASSLIGVSGELFF. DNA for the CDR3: TGTGCCAGCAGCCTGATCGGGGTTTCCGGGGAGCTGTTTTTT.

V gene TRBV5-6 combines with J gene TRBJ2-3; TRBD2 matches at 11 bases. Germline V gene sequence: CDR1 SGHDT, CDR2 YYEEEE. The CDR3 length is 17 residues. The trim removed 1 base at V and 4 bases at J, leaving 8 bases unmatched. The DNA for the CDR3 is TGTGCCAGCAGCTTGTCCCTGACTAGCGGGGCTTCAGATACGCAGTATTTT. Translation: CASSLSLTSGASDTQYF.

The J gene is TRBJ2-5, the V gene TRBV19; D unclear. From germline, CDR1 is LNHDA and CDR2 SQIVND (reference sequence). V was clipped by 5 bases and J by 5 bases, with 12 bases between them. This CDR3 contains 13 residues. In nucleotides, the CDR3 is TGTGCCAGTAGTTACCCCCTTGAGGAGACCCAGTACTTC. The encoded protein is CASSYPLEETQYF.

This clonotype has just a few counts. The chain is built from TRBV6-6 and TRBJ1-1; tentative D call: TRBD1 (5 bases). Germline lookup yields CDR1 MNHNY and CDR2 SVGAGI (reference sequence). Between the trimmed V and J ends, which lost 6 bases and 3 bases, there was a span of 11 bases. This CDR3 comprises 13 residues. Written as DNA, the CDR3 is TGTGCCAGCAGCAACCGCAGGGACACTGAAGCTTTCTTT. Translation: CASSNRRDTEAFF.

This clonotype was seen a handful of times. This CDR3 reads CASSQDWGSNQPQHF. In nucleotides, the CDR3 is TGTGCCAGCAGCCAAGACTGGGGTAGCAATCAGCCCCAGCATTTT. This chain uses TRBV3-1 with TRBJ1-5; D gene unclear. CDR1 and CDR2 (germline): LGHDT, YNNKEL (reference sequence). The CDR3 sequence is 15 residues long. V dropped 0 bases and J dropped 0 bases, with 6 bases sitting between them.

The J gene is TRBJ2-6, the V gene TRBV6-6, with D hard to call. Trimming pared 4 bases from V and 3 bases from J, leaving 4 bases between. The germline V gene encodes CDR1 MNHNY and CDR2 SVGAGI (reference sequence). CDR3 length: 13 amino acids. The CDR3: CASSWDGANVLTF. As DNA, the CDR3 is TGTGCCAGCAGTTGGGATGGGGCCAACGTCCTGACTTTC.

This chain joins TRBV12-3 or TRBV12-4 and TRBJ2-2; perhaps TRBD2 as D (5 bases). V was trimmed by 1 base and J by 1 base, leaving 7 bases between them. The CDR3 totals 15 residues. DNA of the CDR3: TGTGCCAGCAGTTTAGATGGGAGGAACACCGGGGAGCTGTTTTTT. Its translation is CASSLDGRNTGELFF.

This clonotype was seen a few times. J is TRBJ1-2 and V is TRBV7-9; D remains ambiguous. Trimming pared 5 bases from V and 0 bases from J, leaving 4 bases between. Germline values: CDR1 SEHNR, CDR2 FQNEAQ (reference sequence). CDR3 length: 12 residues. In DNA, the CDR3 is TGTGCCAGCAGCGGATCTAACTATGGCTACACCTTC. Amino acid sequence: CASSGSNYGYTF.

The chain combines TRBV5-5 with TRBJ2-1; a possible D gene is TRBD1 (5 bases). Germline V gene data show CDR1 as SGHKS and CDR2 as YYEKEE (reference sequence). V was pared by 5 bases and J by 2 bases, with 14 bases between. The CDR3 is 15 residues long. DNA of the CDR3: TGTGCCAGCAGGGTCGGACACCTAACCTACAATGAGCAGTTCTTC. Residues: CASRVGHLTYNEQFF.

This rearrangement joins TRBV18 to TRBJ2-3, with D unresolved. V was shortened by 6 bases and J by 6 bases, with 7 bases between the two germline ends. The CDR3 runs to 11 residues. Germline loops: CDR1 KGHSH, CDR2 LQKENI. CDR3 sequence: CASSPEDTQYF. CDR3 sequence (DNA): TGTGCCAGCTCCCCGGAGGATACGCAGTATTTT.

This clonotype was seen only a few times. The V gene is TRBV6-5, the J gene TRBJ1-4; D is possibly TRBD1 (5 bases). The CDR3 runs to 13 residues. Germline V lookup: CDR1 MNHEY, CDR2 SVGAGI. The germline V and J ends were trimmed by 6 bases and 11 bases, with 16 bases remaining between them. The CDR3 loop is CASSFADGTKLFF. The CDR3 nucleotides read TGTGCCAGCAGCTTCGCGGACGGGACCAAACTGTTTTTT.

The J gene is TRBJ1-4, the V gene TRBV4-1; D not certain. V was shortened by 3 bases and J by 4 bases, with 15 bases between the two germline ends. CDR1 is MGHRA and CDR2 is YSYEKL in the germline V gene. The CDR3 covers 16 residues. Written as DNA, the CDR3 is TGCGCCAGCAGCCACCCCGGACGTAAAGTTAATGAAAAACTGTTTTTT. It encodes CASSHPGRKVNEKLFF.

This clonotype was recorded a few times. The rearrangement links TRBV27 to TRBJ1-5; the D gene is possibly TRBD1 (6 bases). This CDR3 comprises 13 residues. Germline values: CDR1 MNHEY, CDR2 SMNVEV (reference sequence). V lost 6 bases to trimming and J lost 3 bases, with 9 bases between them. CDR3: CASSHRDNQPQHF. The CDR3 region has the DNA TGTGCCAGCAGCCACAGGGACAATCAGCCCCAGCATTTT.